The rows below give T cell receptor beta chains drawn from one sample of a study of blood T cells in healthy people across ages. TCRdb reprocessed the 5' RACE reads via MiXCR and lists one record per CDR3 protein. Among 580,000 or so distinct CDR3 sequences listed, around half were seen once. Sequenced: blood. The receptor source for this set is an elderly man in good health. Each CDR3 is given with its conserved first and last residue. The D gene is left open where the match is weak. Where a row states a size, it is once, few, many or the class of an expanded clone; other rows omit it.

>TRBV20-1|once|.|TRBJ2-3
TGCAGTGCTAGAGATAGAAGGGGACGCACAGATACGCAGTATTTT
CSARDRRGRTDTQYF
>TRBV18|.|.|TRBJ2-3
TGTGCCAGCTCTGGGCTAAGGGCTCGGGAGGATACGCAGTATTTT
CASSGLRAREDTQYF
>TRBV29-1|.|TRBD1|TRBJ1-5
TGCAGCGTTGTCCAGACAGGGGGCAGGGGGCAGCCCCAGCATTTT
CSVVQTGGRGQPQHF
>TRBV27|.|.|TRBJ1-1
TGTGCCAGCAGTTTTGAGGGGACTGAAGCTTTCTTT
CASSFEGTEAFF
>TRBV28|.|.|TRBJ1-5
TGTGCCAGCAGTTTCGGGCAGGGGACTATTGGTGGCAATCAGCCCCAGCATTTT
CASSFGQGTIGGNQPQHF
>TRBV11-3|.|.|TRBJ1-1
TGTGCCAGCAGCGGGCGGACAAGCCAGAACACTGAAGCTTTCTTT
CASSGRTSQNTEAFF
>TRBV7-9|few|.|TRBJ2-1
TGTGCCAGCAGGAACGGAAACAGGGACAATGAGCAGTTCTTC
CASRNGNRDNEQFF
>TRBV5-1|many|.|TRBJ2-7
TGCGCCAGCAGCTTTCTGGGAAACGAGCAGTACTTC
CASSFLGNEQYF
>TRBV20-1|.|TRBD2|TRBJ2-5
TGCAGTGCTGTACCGGAGCCTAGCGGGGGGGTGGAGACCCAGTACTTC
CSAVPEPSGGVETQYF
>TRBV7-9|.|.|TRBJ2-3
TGTGCCAGCAACCAGGACACAGATACGCAGTATTTT
CASNQDTDTQYF
>TRBV6-2/TRBV6-3|.|.|TRBJ2-1
TGTGCCAGCAGTTACTTAATCGCGGGACAGAAGCAGTTCTTC
CASSYLIAGQKQFF
>TRBV12-3/TRBV12-4|.|.|TRBJ2-7
TGTGCCAGCAGTTGTAGAGGGTCGTACGAGCAGTACTTC
CASSCRGSYEQYF
>TRBV11-2|.|TRBD1|TRBJ1-2
TGTGCCAGCAGCCACCTGACAGGGTCTGACTATGGCTACACCTTC
CASSHLTGSDYGYTF
>TRBV3-1|few|.|TRBJ2-7
TGTGCCAGCAGCCAAGAGGGGAAAACGACCTACGAGCAGTACTTC
CASSQEGKTTYEQYF
>TRBV4-3|many|TRBD2|TRBJ2-3
TGCGCCAGCAGCCAAGATTCGCTAGCGGGTGGAGATACGCAGTATTTT
CASSQDSLAGGDTQYF
>TRBV5-1|.|.|TRBJ2-5
TGCGCCAGCAGCTTTTCCTGGGAGACCCAGTACTTC
CASSFSWETQYF
>TRBV6-5|.|.|TRBJ1-3
TGTGCCAGCAGTTCAGGGGCGCTCGGAAACACCATATATTTT
CASSSGALGNTIYF
>TRBV27|.|.|TRBJ2-7
TGTGCCAGCAGGCCACAGGGCAACTACGAGCAGTACTTC
CASRPQGNYEQYF
>TRBV12-3/TRBV12-4|.|TRBD1|TRBJ2-1
TGTGCCAGCAGTTTAGCGCGCGGGACAGGGACTAATGAGCAGTTCTTC
CASSLARGTGTNEQFF
>TRBV5-1|.|.|TRBJ2-2
TGCGCCAGCAGCTTGCGCGGGCCAGCGAACACCGGGGAGCTGTTTTTT
CASSLRGPANTGELFF
>TRBV29-1|many|TRBD1|TRBJ2-7
TGCAGCGTTGAAGATCAGGGGACAGCCCTAATCGTAGAGCAGTACTTC
CSVEDQGTALIVEQYF
>TRBV15|.|.|TRBJ2-4
TGTGCCACCAGCAGGCCGAGGGGGGGAGTATCTATGGCCAAAACCATTCAGTACTTC
CATSRPRGGVSMAKTIQYF
>TRBV5-1|.|TRBD2|TRBJ2-7
TGCGCCAGCAGCCCGGGACTAGCGCAGAATGAGCAGTACTTC
CASSPGLAQNEQYF
>TRBV12-3/TRBV12-4|.|.|TRBJ2-3
TGTGCCAGCAGTCCCAGCGGACAGACAAGCACAGATACGCAGTATTTT
CASSPSGQTSTDTQYF
>TRBV20-1|.|.|TRBJ2-6
TGCAGTGCTAGAGTGGAAACCGGGGCCAACGTCCTGACTTTC
CSARVETGANVLTF
>TRBV7-2|.|.|TRBJ2-7
TGTGCCAGCAGCCCTCGGGGCGGGGACAGCCCCTACGAGCAGTACTTC
CASSPRGGDSPYEQYF
>TRBV20-1|few|TRBD1|TRBJ2-5
TGCAGTGCTAGAGCCCAGGGGGCGGGCGAGACCCAGTACTTC
CSARAQGAGETQYF
>TRBV7-2|.|TRBD2|TRBJ2-4
TGTGCCAGCAGCTTAGTAGCGGGGGCGATGGACATTCAGTACTTC
CASSLVAGAMDIQYF
>TRBV10-3|.|.|TRBJ2-3
TGTGCCATCTCACGGGGGCCCGACACAGATACGCAGTATTTT
CAISRGPDTDTQYF
>TRBV15|.|.|TRBJ2-7
TGTGCCACCGGGTTTCTTCCGGGTAACGAGCAGTACTTC
CATGFLPGNEQYF
>TRBV20-1|.|.|TRBJ2-1
TGCAGTGCTATTGCTGCGAACCGGGGGACCCTATCCTCCTACAATGAGCAGTTCTTC
CSAIAANRGTLSSYNEQFF
>TRBV7-2|few|TRBD1|TRBJ1-2
TGTGCCAGCAGCTTAGCGCCAGCAGGGGGGGACTATGGCTACACCTTC
CASSLAPAGGDYGYTF
>TRBV7-2|.|.|TRBJ1-3
TGTGCCAGCAGCTTACACCGCTCTGGAAACACCATATATTTT
CASSLHRSGNTIYF
>TRBV20-1|.|TRBD2|TRBJ2-1
TGCAGTGCTGAGACCGGGACTAGCTACAATGAGCAGTTCTTC
CSAETGTSYNEQFF
>TRBV29-1|few|.|TRBJ1-2
TGCAGCGTTGAAGTTGGTCTTTCGGGCTACACCTTC
CSVEVGLSGYTF
>TRBV20-1|few|.|TRBJ2-3
TGCAGTGCTATGAAGACTAGCACAGATACGCAGTATTTT
CSAMKTSTDTQYF
>TRBV10-3|.|.|TRBJ2-7
TGTGCCATCCGCCAGTCCTACGAGCAGTACTTC
CAIRQSYEQYF
>TRBV29-1|.|.|TRBJ1-2
TGCAGCTCGCAAGGGGGTAACTATGGCTACACCTTC
CSSQGGNYGYTF
>TRBV7-9|many|.|TRBJ1-2
TGTGCCAGCAGCTATACAGGGTATGGCTACACCTTC
CASSYTGYGYTF
>TRBV6-5|few|.|TRBJ1-3
TGTGCCAGCAGTTACTCCAGATACTCTGGAAACACCATATATTTT
CASSYSRYSGNTIYF